Below are 10 T cell receptor beta chains sequenced from a single sample in a study of CD8+ T cells in alopecia areata. The authors extracted RNA and reverse transcribed it into cDNA as the sequencing template. The protocol was immunoSEQ multiplex PCR, while the TCRdb copy is restricted to in-frame clones and leaves out a portion. The sample was found to contain approximately 280,000 clones, and every one recurs. Sorting relied on CD4, CD8alpha, NKG2D, NKG2ACE and other markers applied to pooled cutaneous lymph node cells. Sequencing was carried out using CD4+ T cells sorted from a lymph node. The receptor source for this set is a C3H/HeJ mouse with alopecia areata. Mice of this strain are of MHC haplotype H2-k.

This clone showed up just a few times. Germline and genes: mouse. The CDR3 is cut off 4 residues early in the read; its end comes from the germline J gene. Other nucleotide sequences in the sample specify the same CDR3. The chain combines TRBV5 with TRBJ2-1; 11 bases line up with TRBD1. Per germline, CDR1 LGHNA and CDR2 YNLKQL (reference sequence). V lost 1 base and J lost 3; bases outside the gene matches: 2. The length of the CDR3 is 16 residues. The CDR3 bases that were read are TGTGCCAGCAGCCAAGCCGGGACAGGGGGCTATGCT. Amino acids: CASSQAGTGGYA. The whole CDR3 is CASSQAGTGGYAEQFF.

The table lists this clone with a few counts. Germline and genes here are mouse. The read comes to an end 3 residues before the CDR3 does, leaving the germline J gene to fill in the end. The J gene is TRBJ1-6, the V gene TRBV1; D is ambiguous. TRBJ1-6 is recorded as an ORF, its role being uncertain. The CDR3 totals 13 residues. CDR1 is NSQYPW and CDR2 is LRSPGD in the germline V gene (reference sequence). The ends were cut back, 0 bases at V and 8 bases at J, with 5 bases in the middle. Partial CDR3 DNA: TGCACCTGCAGTGCAGATCAGTATTCGCCC. Its translation is CTCSADQYSP. The entire CDR3 protein reads CTCSADQYSPLYF.

This clone was observed a few times. Germline and genes: mouse. The read falls 4 residues short of the CDR3 end, and the missing part is taken from the germline J gene. J is TRBJ2-7 and V is TRBV13-2; D not certain. Germline V CDR1 and CDR2: NNHNN, SYGAGS (reference sequence). V lost 1 base and J lost 0, with 8 bases in between. The CDR3 contains 14 residues. The CDR3 reads CASGDSLISYEQYF. CDR3 DNA (partial): TGTGCCAGCGGTGATTCCCTGATCTCCTAT.

For this clone: Genes here carry mouse names. The CDR3 extends 4 residues past the end of the read, so its final part is completed from the germline J gene. This chain joins TRBV3 and TRBJ2-5; TRBD2 matches 10 bases. The CDR3 extends over 16 amino acids. The germline CDR1 and CDR2 sequences are SNHLY and FYNGKV (reference sequence). CDR3: CASSLTGGPPKDTQYF. The sequenced CDR3 bases are TGTGCCAGCAGCTTGACTGGGGGGCCCCCGAAAGAC.

This clone was counted only a few times. Genes here carry mouse names. The read halts 4 residues ahead of the CDR3 end, with the missing end drawn from the germline J gene. The chain joins TRBV19 to TRBJ1-2; D may be TRBD1 (6 bases). CDR3 length: 15 amino acids. Trimming removed 0 bases at V and 3 bases at J, with 12 bases between. Germline values: CDR1 FNHDT, CDR2 SITEND (reference sequence). The part of the CDR3 DNA that was read is TGTGCCAGCAGTATAGCTCGGGGGGGCGACTCC. Protein sequence: CASSIARGGDS. Given in full, the CDR3 is CASSIARGGDSDYTF.

This clone occurred a few times. Gene and germline names: mouse. The read halts 4 residues ahead of the CDR3 end, with the missing end drawn from the germline J gene. The sample has other DNA sequences that encode this CDR3 too. The V gene is TRBV13-2, the J gene TRBJ2-5; 8 bases are shared with TRBD2. J gave up 1 base and V 5 bases, and 3 bases lay outside the gene matches. This CDR3 is 14 amino acids long. The germline CDR1 and CDR2 sequences are NNHNN and SYGAGS (reference sequence). CDR3 region: CASGRGGDQDTQYF. The part of the CDR3 DNA that was read is TGTGCCAGCGGGCGGGGGGGCGACCAAGAC.

Comment on this clone: Gene names and germline match the mouse. Sequencing ends 4 residues short of the CDR3 end; the germline J gene provides the rest. The genes are TRBV13-3 and TRBJ2-3; D remains unclear. With 0 bases removed from V and 0 bases from J, the gap between germline ends came to 8 bases. The CDR3 extends over 15 amino acids. Germline V gene sequence: CDR1 NNHDY, CDR2 SYVADS. The CDR3 bases that were read are TGTGCCAGCAGTGATGACACAGCTAGTGCAGAA. It yields the protein CASSDDTASAE. The entire CDR3 sequence reads CASSDDTASAETLYF.

Points on this clone: This may be a read error: a much more frequent sequence differs by one nucleotide. Gene labels here are mouse ones. From the germline J gene comes the end of the CDR3, since the read stops 3 residues before it. This chain connects TRBV13-3 to TRBJ1-6; no definite D call. TRBJ1-6 is an ORF, with its function uncertain. The CDR3 runs to 13 residues. In germline, CDR1 is NNHDY, CDR2 SYVADS. Trimming left V 5 bases short and J 4 bases short, with 7 bases between. The covered CDR3 bases are TGTGCCAGCAGAGACAAGTATAATTCGCCC. It yields the protein CASRDKYNSP. The whole CDR3 protein reads CASRDKYNSPLYF.

This clone occurred a few times. Mouse gene names and germline throughout. The read ends 4 residues shy of where the CDR3 ends; the end is completed using the germline J gene. The chain employs TRBV13-2 and TRBJ1-2; 9 bases fit TRBD1. J gave up 4 bases and V 1 base, and 8 bases lay outside the gene matches. CDR1 and CDR2 (germline): NNHNN, SYGAGS (reference sequence). The CDR3 covers 16 residues. The CDR3: CASGDHRGRFGSDYTF. The sequenced CDR3 bases are TGTGCCAGCGGTGATCACAGGGGGCGGTTTGGCTCC.

Comment on this clone: Gene names are mouse gene names. The CDR3 bases that were read are TGTGCCAGCGGTGATGCAATGGAT. It encodes CASGDAMD. The CDR3 as a whole reads CASGDAMDEQYF. This rearrangement joins TRBV13-2 to TRBJ2-7; D not resolved. From the germline J gene comes the end of the CDR3, since the read stops 4 residues before it. The CDR3 contains 12 residues. Germline loops: CDR1 NNHNN, CDR2 SYGAGS (reference sequence).